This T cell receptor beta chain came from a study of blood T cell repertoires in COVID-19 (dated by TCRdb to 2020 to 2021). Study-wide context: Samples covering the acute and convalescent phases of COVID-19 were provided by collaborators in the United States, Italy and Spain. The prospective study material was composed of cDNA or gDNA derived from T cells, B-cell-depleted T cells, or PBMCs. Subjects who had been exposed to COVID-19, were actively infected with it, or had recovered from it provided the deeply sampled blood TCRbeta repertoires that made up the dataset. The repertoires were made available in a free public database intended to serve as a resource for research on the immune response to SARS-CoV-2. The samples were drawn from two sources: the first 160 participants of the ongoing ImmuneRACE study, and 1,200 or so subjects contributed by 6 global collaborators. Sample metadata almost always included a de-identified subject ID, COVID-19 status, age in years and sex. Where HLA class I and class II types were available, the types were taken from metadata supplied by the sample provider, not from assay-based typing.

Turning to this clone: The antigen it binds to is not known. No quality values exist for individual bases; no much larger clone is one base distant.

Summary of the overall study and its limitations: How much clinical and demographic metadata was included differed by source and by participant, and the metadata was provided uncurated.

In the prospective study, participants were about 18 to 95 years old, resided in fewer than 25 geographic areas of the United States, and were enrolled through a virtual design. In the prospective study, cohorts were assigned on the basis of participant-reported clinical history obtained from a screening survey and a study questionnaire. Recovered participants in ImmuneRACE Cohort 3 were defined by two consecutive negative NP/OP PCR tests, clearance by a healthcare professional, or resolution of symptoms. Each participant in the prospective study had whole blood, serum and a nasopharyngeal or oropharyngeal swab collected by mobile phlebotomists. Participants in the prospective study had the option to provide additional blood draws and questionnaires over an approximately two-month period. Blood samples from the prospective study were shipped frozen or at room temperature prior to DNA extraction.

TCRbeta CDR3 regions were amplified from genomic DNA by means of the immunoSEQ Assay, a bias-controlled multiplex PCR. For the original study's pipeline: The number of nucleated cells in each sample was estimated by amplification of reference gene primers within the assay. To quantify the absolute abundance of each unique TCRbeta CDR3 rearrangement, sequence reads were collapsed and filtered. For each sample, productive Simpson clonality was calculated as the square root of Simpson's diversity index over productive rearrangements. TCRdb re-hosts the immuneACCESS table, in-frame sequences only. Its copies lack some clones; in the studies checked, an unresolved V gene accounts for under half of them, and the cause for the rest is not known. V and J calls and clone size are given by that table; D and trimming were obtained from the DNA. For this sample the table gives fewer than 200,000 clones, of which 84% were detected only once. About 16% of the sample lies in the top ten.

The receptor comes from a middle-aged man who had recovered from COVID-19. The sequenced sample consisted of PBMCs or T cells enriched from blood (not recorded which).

The CDR3: CASSIDLNEKLFF. The bases are TGTGCCAGTAGTATAGACCTTAATGAAAAACTGTTTTTT. The chain links TRBV19 with TRBJ1-4, with the D segment identity uncertain. The germline V gene (reference sequence) specifies LNHDA as CDR1 and SQIVND as CDR2. The CDR3 spans 13 residues, from the cysteine through the phenylalanine. This entry keeps only the CDR3 DNA: 39 bases, framed from base 1. V is reduced by 0 bases and J by 4 bases, leaving a spacing of 3 bases between them. Joined to the reference TRBV19 and TRBJ1-4 proteins, this CDR3 gives the full variable domain: DGGITQSPKYLFRKEGQNVTLSCEQNLNHDAMYWYRQDPGQGLRLIYYSQIVNDFQKGDIAEGYSVSREKKESFPLTVTSAQKNPTAFYLCASSIDLNEKLFFGSGTQLSVL.